These T cell receptor beta chains were read from a single sample in a study of shared clonotypes between healthy human individuals. This table comes from immunoSEQ multiplex PCR, and its TCRdb copy is limited to in-frame clones, with some not included. The data hold 2 million to 3 million clones, with approximately 94% observed a single time. Sequencing was done on a sample of naive CD4+ T cells sorted from blood. The origin of the receptors is a man between 18 and 35 years old in good health. Each CDR3 is given with its conserved first and last residue. Each record gives: D gene, V gene, clone size, J gene, CDR3 DNA, CDR3 protein. D genes are given only for firm matches. Expanded clones are given a class, and other clones once, few, many or no size at all.

NA	TRBV10-3	NA	TRBJ2-1	TGTGCCATCAGTGAAGGTGCGGTGGGGGTCAATGAGCAGTTCTTC	CAISEGAVGVNEQFF
TRBD1	TRBV10-3	NA	TRBJ1-6	TGTGCCATCAGTGGACAGGGTTTGAATTCACCCCTCCACTTT	CAISGQGLNSPLHF
NA	TRBV5-1	NA	TRBJ2-1	TGCGCCAGCAGCTTGGAAAGTGCCTACAATGAGCAGTTCTTC	CASSLESAYNEQFF
TRBD2	TRBV7-2	NA	TRBJ2-1	TGTGCCAGCAGCCCGTTAGCGGGAGGGTCCTACAATGAGCAGTTCTTC	CASSPLAGGSYNEQFF
NA	TRBV5-1	NA	TRBJ2-6	TGCGCCAGCAGCTTAGTGAGGGGGGCCAACGTCCTGACTTTC	CASSLVRGANVLTF
NA	TRBV10-3	NA	TRBJ1-5	TGTGCCATCAGTGAGTTAAATCAGCCCCAGCATTTT	CAISELNQPQHF
NA	TRBV21-1	NA	TRBJ2-5	TGTGCCAGCACCATCTCGGACAGTTTACAAGAGACCCAGTACTTC	CASTISDSLQETQYF
TRBD1	TRBV28	NA	TRBJ2-5	TGTGCCAGCAGTTTCCCGGACAGGCAAGAGACCCAGTACTTC	CASSFPDRQETQYF
NA	TRBV2	NA	TRBJ1-6	TGTGCCAGCAGTGAATCGGGGGCGACCCTCCACTTT	CASSESGATLHF
TRBD1	TRBV5-1	NA	TRBJ1-4	TGCGCCAGCAGCTTGGAGGACAGGAGCGAAAAACTGTTTTTT	CASSLEDRSEKLFF
NA	TRBV6-5	NA	TRBJ2-5	TGTGCCAGCAGTTCAAGACTATCTGGGGAGACCCAGTACTTC	CASSSRLSGETQYF
TRBD2	TRBV25-1	NA	TRBJ2-1	TGTGCCAGCAGTGCCTCGACTAGCGGGAGGGTCAATGAGCAGTTCTTC	CASSASTSGRVNEQFF
NA	TRBV5-1	NA	TRBJ2-2	TGCGCCAGCAGCTCCGGGGGACAGAACACCGGGGAGCTGTTTTTT	CASSSGGQNTGELFF
NA	TRBV5-1	NA	TRBJ2-1	TGCGCCAGCACCTTGGTAGGGGGCTCCTACAATGAGCAGTTCTTC	CASTLVGGSYNEQFF
NA	TRBV2	once	TRBJ1-2	TGTGCCACCCATCCCGGGCCTAAAGCGGGCTACACCTTC	CATHPGPKAGYTF
NA	TRBV10-3	once	TRBJ2-3	TGTGCCATCTCGGGCCGAGACAGCACAGATACGCAGTATTTT	CAISGRDSTDTQYF
NA	TRBV5-1	NA	TRBJ1-2	TGCGCCAGCAGCCGGGACGTTTATGGCTACACCTTC	CASSRDVYGYTF